These T cell receptor beta chains were read from a single sample in a study of T-cell reconstitution after alpha-beta-depleted transplantation in children. A single record per CDR3 protein comes from TCRdb applying MiXCR to the PCR reads. The sample lists 200,000 or so distinct CDR3 sequences; roughly 6.5% were seen once. The sequences come from PBMCs, collected before TCRalphabeta/CD19-depleted stem cell transplant. Receptors originate from a girl under two years old with combined immunodeficiency, due to receive a stem cell transplant. CDR3s include the opening cysteine and the closing phenylalanine or tryptophan. The D gene is left open where the match is weak. Where a row states a size, it is once, few, many or the class of an expanded clone; other rows omit it.

TRBJ2-7	.	few	TRBV20-1	TGCAGTGCTAGAGTCGCCACTTCCTACGAGCAGTACTTC	CSARVATSYEQYF
TRBJ2-7	TRBD1	many	TRBV9	TGTGCCAGCAGCGTCGGACAGGCCCCTTCCTACGAGCAGTACTTC	CASSVGQAPSYEQYF
TRBJ1-1	TRBD1	many	TRBV29-1	TGCAGCGTGGACGGACCTCCAGGGGGCTGGGGCACTGAAGCTTTCTTT	CSVDGPPGGWGTEAFF
TRBJ2-6	.	.	TRBV7-3	TGTGCCAGCAGCTTAAACGTTGGGTTTGTCTCTGGGGCCAACGTCCTGACTTTC	CASSLNVGFVSGANVLTF
TRBJ2-7	.	many	TRBV20-1	TGCAGTGCTAGGGGGGACCCTAACTTTTACGAGCAGTACTTC	CSARGDPNFYEQYF
TRBJ2-3	.	many	TRBV9	TGTGCCAGCAGCCCACACCCTGCGGTAGATACGCAGTATTTT	CASSPHPAVDTQYF
TRBJ2-5	.	many	TRBV5-1	TGCGCCAGCAGCTTGCCTAGCTTTTGGGAGACCCAGTACTTC	CASSLPSFWETQYF
TRBJ2-7	.	.	TRBV5-5	TGTGCCAGCAGCCCGGTGGCGGGGACAGTAAACTACGAGCAGTACTTC	CASSPVAGTVNYEQYF
TRBJ2-7	TRBD2	many	TRBV20-1	TGCAGTGCTAGAAGCGGGGGGGCCTCGCGCGAGCAGTACTTC	CSARSGGASREQYF
TRBJ2-7	TRBD2	.	TRBV4-3	TGCGCCAGCAGCCAAGGAGGACTAGCGGTCTCCTACGAGCAGTACTTC	CASSQGGLAVSYEQYF
TRBJ1-5	.	many	TRBV27	TGTGCCAGCACAACATTAAATCAGCCCCAGCATTTT	CASTTLNQPQHF
TRBJ2-5	TRBD2	many	TRBV20-1	TGCAGTGCCCAGCGGGGGCAAGGCCAAGAGACCCAGTACTTC	CSAQRGQGQETQYF
TRBJ2-5	TRBD2	many	TRBV7-2	TGTGCCAGCAGCTTAGTTAGGTCGGGGGGAGAGACCCAGTACTTC	CASSLVRSGGETQYF
TRBJ1-1	.	many	TRBV6-5	TGTGCCAGCAGGGCATTCCCCGAGGGGACTGAAGCTTTCTTT	CASRAFPEGTEAFF
TRBJ2-2	.	many	TRBV5-1	TGCGCCAGCAGCTGGCGGCAGGGGAACACCGGGGAGCTGTTTTTT	CASSWRQGNTGELFF
TRBJ1-2	.	many	TRBV25-1	TGTGCCAGCAGTGAATCGGGGATTCCTCTCTATGGCTACACCTTC	CASSESGIPLYGYTF
TRBJ1-2	.	few	TRBV4-1	TGCGCCAGCAGCCAAGACAGACCAGGGCCCTATGGCTACACCTTC	CASSQDRPGPYGYTF
TRBJ2-3	TRBD2	many	TRBV7-3	TGTGCCAGCAGCGTCTCGGGACTAGCGGGAGGGATCACAGATACGCAGTATTTT	CASSVSGLAGGITDTQYF
TRBJ2-2	.	many	TRBV5-5	TGTGCCAGCAGCTTGGATCCAGCTTGGAGGACCGGGGAGCTGTTTTTT	CASSLDPAWRTGELFF
TRBJ2-1	TRBD2	many	TRBV29-1	TGCAGCGTTGAGGGGAGCGGGGAAAATGAGCAGTTCTTC	CSVEGSGENEQFF
TRBJ1-1	.	many	TRBV14	TGTGCCAGCCGGGGGGACCGCTCGGGCGAAGCTTTCTTT	CASRGDRSGEAFF
TRBJ2-3	.	many	TRBV12-5	TGTGCTAGTGGTTCCTCGGGTGAGGGTACAGATACGCAGTATTTT	CASGSSGEGTDTQYF
TRBJ2-5	TRBD2	many	TRBV29-1	TGCAGCGTTGGCCTGGGACTAGCGGAAGAGACCCAGTACTTC	CSVGLGLAEETQYF
TRBJ2-2	.	many	TRBV29-1	TGCAGCGGGGGAAACCGCGAGTCCGGGGAGCTGTTTTTT	CSGGNRESGELFF
TRBJ2-7	.	many	TRBV12-3/TRBV12-4	TGTGCCAGCAGTTTAGCGCTGGAACGATACGAGCAGTACTTC	CASSLALERYEQYF
TRBJ2-7	.	many	TRBV7-2	TGTGCCAGCAGCTTAGCGCCCACTCTTCAAGACTACGAGCAGTACTTC	CASSLAPTLQDYEQYF
TRBJ1-2	.	many	TRBV20-1	TGCAGTGCTAGATCAGGAGACTATGGCTACACCTTC	CSARSGDYGYTF
TRBJ2-5	.	many	TRBV20-1	TGCAGCGCCCTTGGGCTGCGTGGGACCCAGTACTTC	CSALGLRGTQYF
TRBJ1-4	.	many	TRBV20-1	TGCAGTGCTAGTCCGGCACAGGGAGATGAAAAACTGTTTTTT	CSASPAQGDEKLFF
TRBJ2-7	TRBD1	many	TRBV12-3/TRBV12-4	TGTGCCAGCAGTACCCACAGGGGGCACGAGCAGTACTTC	CASSTHRGHEQYF
TRBJ2-1	TRBD2	many	TRBV7-9	TGTGCCAGCAGCATTCAAGGACTAGGAGGGCAGTTCTTC	CASSIQGLGGQFF
TRBJ2-3	.	few	TRBV19	TGTGCCAGTAGTATCTCCCCAGATACGCAGTATTTT	CASSISPDTQYF
TRBJ2-7	.	many	TRBV28	TGTGCCAGCAGTTTTAGCCGCTACGAGCAGTACTTC	CASSFSRYEQYF
TRBJ2-5	.	many	TRBV7-9	TGTGCCAGCAGCTTAGGGGACATCCAAGAGACCCAGTACTTC	CASSLGDIQETQYF
TRBJ1-1	.	many	TRBV11-2	TGTGCCAGCAGCTTAATTCGGGGTGGAGCTTTCTTT	CASSLIRGGAFF
TRBJ1-5	.	many	TRBV21-1	TGTGCCAGCAGCAAAGGCGGACGAGGTGGCAATCAGCCCCAGCATTTT	CASSKGGRGGNQPQHF
TRBJ1-1	TRBD1	many	TRBV6-1	TGTGCCAGCAGCCCAAGGACAGGGTCCACTGAAGCTTTCTTT	CASSPRTGSTEAFF
TRBJ2-1	TRBD2	many	TRBV12-3/TRBV12-4	TGTGCCAGCAGTGCTCTAGCGGGGGGTTACAATGAGCAGTTCTTC	CASSALAGGYNEQFF
TRBJ2-1	.	many	TRBV28	TGTGCCAGCAGTTTATTAAGTTGGGAGATCGGCAATGAGCAGTTCTTC	CASSLLSWEIGNEQFF
TRBJ2-2	TRBD1	many	TRBV5-4	TGTGCCAGCAGCTGGGGACAGGGGCGCACCGGGGAGCTGTTTTTT	CASSWGQGRTGELFF
TRBJ2-1	.	many	TRBV27	TGTGCCAGCGGAACAAATGAGCAGTTCTTC	CASGTNEQFF
TRBJ2-7	.	many	TRBV6-2/TRBV6-3	TGTGCCAGCAGGAATGGAGAGGACAGCTCCTACGAGCAGTACTTC	CASRNGEDSSYEQYF
TRBJ2-3	.	many	TRBV30	TGTGCCTGGAGTGTATCTTGGTTCTTCTTCACAGATACGCAGTATTTT	CAWSVSWFFFTDTQYF
TRBJ2-7	.	many	TRBV21-1	TGTGCCAGCCTTCTACTTACCCGGGACAGATTCTCCTACGAGCAGTACTTC	CASLLLTRDRFSYEQYF
TRBJ2-3	TRBD2	many	TRBV5-4	TGTGCCAGCAGCTTGTGGACCCGGGGGGCAGATACGCAGTATTTT	CASSLWTRGADTQYF
TRBJ2-1	TRBD2	few	TRBV14	TGTGCCAGCAGCCAAGATATGCGGGAGGGCCGGGGAAATGAGCAGTTCTTC	CASSQDMREGRGNEQFF
TRBJ2-1	.	many	TRBV28	TGTGCCAGCAGTTTCTCACTCCGGGACGAATTAGATAATGAGCAGTTCTTC	CASSFSLRDELDNEQFF
TRBJ2-1	TRBD1	many	TRBV12-3/TRBV12-4	TGTGCCAGCAGTTTCGGGGACAGTTTATACAATGAGCAGTTCTTC	CASSFGDSLYNEQFF
TRBJ2-1	TRBD2	once	TRBV6-1	TGTGCCAGCAGCACACAGACTAGCGGGAGTTACAATGAGCAGTTCTTC	CASSTQTSGSYNEQFF
TRBJ1-2	.	many	TRBV27	TGTGCCAGCAGTCCCGGGACACCACTCTACTATGGCTACACCTTC	CASSPGTPLYYGYTF
TRBJ2-2	TRBD1	many	TRBV9	TGTGCCAGCAGCGCCCGGACAGGGGCGAACACCGGGGAGCTGTTTTTT	CASSARTGANTGELFF
TRBJ1-2	TRBD1	many	TRBV29-1	TGCAGCGTTGAAGTTCGGACAGGGGCCTCGCACTATGGCTACACCTTC	CSVEVRTGASHYGYTF